This TCR beta chain was found in a study of regulatory T cells in long-lasting Graves disease. Study findings and constraints: TRBV28, TRBJ1-2 and TRBJ2-5 emerged as the favored segments in persistent disease. Having few samples may have compromised the accuracy.

From germline, CDR1 is LGHNA and CDR2 YSLEER. The CDR3 is 13 amino acids. HTBI primers from iRepertoire and Arm-PCR of CDR3 regions yielded the TCR beta libraries. Using its own MiXCR run on the multiplex PCR reads, TCRdb lists one record per CDR3 protein. The sample contains roughly 500,000 distinct CDR3 sequences, 20% to 25% of which appear only once. The time point was: persistent/refractory GD, antithyroid drugs over 5 years with positive TRAb. RNA extracted from PBMCs served as the sequencing template. Note on this clonotype: The antigen is not known. A much more abundant neighbour one base away suggests this may be a read error.

The chain links TRBV4-3 to TRBJ1-1, with D unresolved. This clonotype was obtained from a female donor with Graves disease. Specimen: peripheral blood mononuclear cells (PBMCs), collected when the disease was refractory, from a patient treated with antithyroid drugs. The CDR3 DNA reads TGCGCCAGCAGCCAAGGATGGAACACTGGAGCTTTCTTT. Translating it yields CASSQGWNTGAFF.